Reported below is one T cell receptor (beta chain). This record belongs to a study of blood T cell repertoires in COVID-19. Overall study: PBMCs, B-cell-depleted T cells, or T cells were the source of the cDNA or gDNA that made up the material.

CDR3 size: 14 residues. Germline loops: CDR1 MNHEY, CDR2 SVGAGI. The V and J ends lost 7 bases and 3 bases respectively, with 15 bases between them. Here immunoSEQ multiplex PCR was the method, and the copy in TCRdb shows in-frame clones only, minus some. Found here are about 140,000 clones, around 86% of them singletons; the top ten hold 1.5% to 2%. The TCR was taken from a human donor in a cohort sampled during active COVID-19. Sequencing input: peripheral blood. The chain employs TRBV6-5 and TRBJ1-1, with D possibly matching TRBD1 (5 bases). The CDR3 coding sequence is TGTGCCAGCAAAGTGGGGCTAGGGGACACTGAAGCTTTCTTT. This gives the protein CASKVGLGDTEAFF.